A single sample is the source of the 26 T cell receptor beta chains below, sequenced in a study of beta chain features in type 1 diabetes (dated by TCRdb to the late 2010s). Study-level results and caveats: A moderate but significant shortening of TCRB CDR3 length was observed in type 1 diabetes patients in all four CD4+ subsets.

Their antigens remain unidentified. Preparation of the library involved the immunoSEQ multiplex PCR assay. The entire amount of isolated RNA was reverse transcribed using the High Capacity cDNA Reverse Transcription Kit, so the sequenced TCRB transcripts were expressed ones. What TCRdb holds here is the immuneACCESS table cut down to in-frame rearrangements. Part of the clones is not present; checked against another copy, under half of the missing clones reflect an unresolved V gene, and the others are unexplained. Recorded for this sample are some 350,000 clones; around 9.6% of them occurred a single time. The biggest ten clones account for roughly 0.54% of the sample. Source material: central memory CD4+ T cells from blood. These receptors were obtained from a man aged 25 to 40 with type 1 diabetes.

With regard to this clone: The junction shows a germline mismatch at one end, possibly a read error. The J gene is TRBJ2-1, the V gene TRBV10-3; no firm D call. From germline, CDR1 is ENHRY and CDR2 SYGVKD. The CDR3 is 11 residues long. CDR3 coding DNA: TGTGCCAGCAGTTATCGCAATGAGCAGTTCTTC. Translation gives CASSYRNEQFF.

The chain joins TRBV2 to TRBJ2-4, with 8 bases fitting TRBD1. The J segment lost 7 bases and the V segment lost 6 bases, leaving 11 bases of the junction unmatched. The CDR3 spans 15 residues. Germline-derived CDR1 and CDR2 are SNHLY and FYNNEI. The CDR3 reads CASRGTGRSGNIQYF. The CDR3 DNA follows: TGTGCCAGCAGGGGGACAGGTCGGTCAGGTAACATTCAGTACTTC.

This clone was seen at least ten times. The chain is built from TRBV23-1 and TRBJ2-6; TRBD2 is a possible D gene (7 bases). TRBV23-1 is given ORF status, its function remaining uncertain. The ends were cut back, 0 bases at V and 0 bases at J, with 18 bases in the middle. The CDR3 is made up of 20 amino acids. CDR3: CASSQSNGGAGPSGANVLTF. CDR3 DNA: TGCGCCAGCAGTCAATCGAATGGGGGGGCAGGTCCCTCTGGGGCCAACGTCCTGACTTTC.

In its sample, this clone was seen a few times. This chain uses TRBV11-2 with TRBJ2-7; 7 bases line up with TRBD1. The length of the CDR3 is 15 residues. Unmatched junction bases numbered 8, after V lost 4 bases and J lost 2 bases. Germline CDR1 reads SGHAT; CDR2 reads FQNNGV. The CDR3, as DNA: TGTGCCAGCAGCTACACCGGGACAGAGGCCTACGAGCAGTACTTC. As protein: CASSYTGTEAYEQYF. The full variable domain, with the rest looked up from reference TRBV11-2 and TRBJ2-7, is EAGVAQSPRYKIIEKRQSVAFWCNPISGHATLYWYQQILGQGPKLLIQFQNNGVVDDSQLPKDRFSAERLKGVDSTLKIQPAKLEDSAVYLCASSYTGTEAYEQYFGPGTRLTVT.

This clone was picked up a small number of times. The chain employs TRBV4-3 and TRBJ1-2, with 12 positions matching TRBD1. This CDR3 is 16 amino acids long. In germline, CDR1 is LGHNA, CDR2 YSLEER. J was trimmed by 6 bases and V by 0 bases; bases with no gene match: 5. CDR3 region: CASSQDWDRGRNGYTF. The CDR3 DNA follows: TGCGCCAGCAGCCAAGACTGGGACAGGGGGCGGAATGGCTACACCTTC.

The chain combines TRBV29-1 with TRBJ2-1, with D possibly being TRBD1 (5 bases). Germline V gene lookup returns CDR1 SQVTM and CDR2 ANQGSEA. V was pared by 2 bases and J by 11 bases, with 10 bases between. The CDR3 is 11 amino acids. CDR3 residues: CSVERGRKQFF. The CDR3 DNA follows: TGCAGCGTTGAAAGGGGAAGGAAGCAGTTCTTC.

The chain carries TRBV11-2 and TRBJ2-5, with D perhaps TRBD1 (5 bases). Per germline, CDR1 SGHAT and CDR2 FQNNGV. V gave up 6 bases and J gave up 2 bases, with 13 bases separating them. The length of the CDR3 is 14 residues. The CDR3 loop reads CASSFSRGQETQYF. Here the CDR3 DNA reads TGTGCCAGCAGTTTTTCTAGGGGACAAGAGACCCAGTACTTC. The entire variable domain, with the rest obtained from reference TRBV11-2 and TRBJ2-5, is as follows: EAGVAQSPRYKIIEKRQSVAFWCNPISGHATLYWYQQILGQGPKLLIQFQNNGVVDDSQLPKDRFSAERLKGVDSTLKIQPAKLEDSAVYLCASSFSRGQETQYFGPGTRLLVL.

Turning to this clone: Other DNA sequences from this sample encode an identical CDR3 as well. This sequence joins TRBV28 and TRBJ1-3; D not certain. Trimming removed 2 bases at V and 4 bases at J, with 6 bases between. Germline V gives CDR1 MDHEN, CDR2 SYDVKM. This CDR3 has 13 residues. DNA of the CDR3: TGTGCCAGCAGTTTAGGCGTAGGAAACACCATATATTTT. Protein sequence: CASSLGVGNTIYF.

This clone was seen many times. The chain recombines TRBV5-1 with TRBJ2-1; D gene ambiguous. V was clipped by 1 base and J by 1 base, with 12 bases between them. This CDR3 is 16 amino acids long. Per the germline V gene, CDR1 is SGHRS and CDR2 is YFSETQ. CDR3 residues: CASSLLEAGSYNEQFF. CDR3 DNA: TGCGCCAGCAGCTTGCTCGAGGCCGGATCCTACAATGAGCAGTTCTTC.

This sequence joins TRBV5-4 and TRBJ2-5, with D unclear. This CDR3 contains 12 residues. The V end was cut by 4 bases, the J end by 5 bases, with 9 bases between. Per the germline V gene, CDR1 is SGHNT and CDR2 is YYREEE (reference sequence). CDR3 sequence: CASSPAGETQYF. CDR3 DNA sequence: TGTGCCAGCAGCCCGGCCGGGGAGACCCAGTACTTC.

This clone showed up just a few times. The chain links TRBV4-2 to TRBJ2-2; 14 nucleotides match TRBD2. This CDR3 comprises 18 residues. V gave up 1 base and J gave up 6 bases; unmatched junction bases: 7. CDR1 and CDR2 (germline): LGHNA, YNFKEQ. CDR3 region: CASSQGGLAGVVPGELFF. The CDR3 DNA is TGTGCCAGCAGCCAAGGGGGACTAGCGGGAGTCGTGCCCGGGGAGCTGTTTTTT.

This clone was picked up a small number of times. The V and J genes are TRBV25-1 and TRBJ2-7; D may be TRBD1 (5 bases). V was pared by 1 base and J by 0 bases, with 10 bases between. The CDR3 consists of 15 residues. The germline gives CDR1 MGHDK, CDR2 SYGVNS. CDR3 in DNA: TGTGCCAGCAGTGAATTTCAGGGAATCTCCTACGAGCAGTACTTC. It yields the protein CASSEFQGISYEQYF.

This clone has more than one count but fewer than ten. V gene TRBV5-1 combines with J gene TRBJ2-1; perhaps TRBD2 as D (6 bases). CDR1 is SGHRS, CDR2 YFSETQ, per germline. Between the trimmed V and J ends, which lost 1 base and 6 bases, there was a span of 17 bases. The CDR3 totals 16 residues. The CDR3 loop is CASSLLTRGFSNEQFF. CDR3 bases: TGCGCCAGCAGCTTGCTGACTAGAGGCTTTTCCAATGAGCAGTTCTTC.

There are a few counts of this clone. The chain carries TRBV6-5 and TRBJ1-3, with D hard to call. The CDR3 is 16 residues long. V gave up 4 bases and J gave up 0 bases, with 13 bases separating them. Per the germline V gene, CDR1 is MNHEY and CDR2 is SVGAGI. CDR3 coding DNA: TGTGCCAGCAGTTCCGGCTTCGGCAGCTCTGGAAACACCATATATTTT. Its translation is CASSSGFGSSGNTIYF.

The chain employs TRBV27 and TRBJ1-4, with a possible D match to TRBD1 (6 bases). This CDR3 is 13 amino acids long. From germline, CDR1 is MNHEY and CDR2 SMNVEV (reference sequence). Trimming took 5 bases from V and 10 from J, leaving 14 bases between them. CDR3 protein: CASSRVGGGKLFF. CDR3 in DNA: TGTGCCAGCAGTAGAGTGGGAGGGGGAAAACTGTTTTTT.

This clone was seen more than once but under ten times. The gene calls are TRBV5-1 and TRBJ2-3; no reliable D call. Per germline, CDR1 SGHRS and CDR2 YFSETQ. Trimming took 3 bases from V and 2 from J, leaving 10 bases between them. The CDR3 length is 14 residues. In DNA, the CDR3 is TGCGCCAGCAGCTCGGACCCTCCCACAGATACGCAGTATTTT. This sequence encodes CASSSDPPTDTQYF.

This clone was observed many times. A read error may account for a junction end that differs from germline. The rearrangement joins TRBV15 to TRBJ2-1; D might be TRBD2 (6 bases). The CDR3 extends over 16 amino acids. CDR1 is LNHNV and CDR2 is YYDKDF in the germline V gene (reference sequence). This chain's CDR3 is CATSRDPGVSSHPRVF. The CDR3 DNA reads TGTGCCACCAGCAGAGATCCGGGGGTGTCTAGCCATCCCCGGGTCTTC.

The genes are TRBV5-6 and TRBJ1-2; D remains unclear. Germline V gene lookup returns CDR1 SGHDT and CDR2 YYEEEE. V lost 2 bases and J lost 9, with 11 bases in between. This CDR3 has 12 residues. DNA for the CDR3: TGTGCCAGCAGCTTTTCACGAGCGAGCTACACCTTC. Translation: CASSFSRASYTF.

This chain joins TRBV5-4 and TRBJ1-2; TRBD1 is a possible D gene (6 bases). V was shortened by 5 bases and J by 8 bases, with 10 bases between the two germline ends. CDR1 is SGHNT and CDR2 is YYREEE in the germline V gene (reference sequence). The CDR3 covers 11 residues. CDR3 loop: CASRFTGGYTF. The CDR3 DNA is TGTGCCAGCAGGTTCACAGGGGGCTACACCTTC.

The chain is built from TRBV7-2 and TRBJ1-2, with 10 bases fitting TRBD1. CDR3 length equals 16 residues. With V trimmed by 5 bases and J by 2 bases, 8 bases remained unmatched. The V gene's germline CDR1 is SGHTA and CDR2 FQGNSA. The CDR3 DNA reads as TGTGCCAGCAGCCCCGGACAGGGGGTGGGGAACTATGGCTACACCTTC. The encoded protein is CASSPGQGVGNYGYTF. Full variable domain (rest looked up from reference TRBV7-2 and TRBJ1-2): GAGVSQSPSNKVTEKGKDVELRCDPISGHTALYWYRQSLGQGLEFLIYFQGNSAPDKSGLPSDRFSAERTGGSVSTLTIQRTQQEDSAVYLCASSPGQGVGNYGYTFGSGTRLTVV.

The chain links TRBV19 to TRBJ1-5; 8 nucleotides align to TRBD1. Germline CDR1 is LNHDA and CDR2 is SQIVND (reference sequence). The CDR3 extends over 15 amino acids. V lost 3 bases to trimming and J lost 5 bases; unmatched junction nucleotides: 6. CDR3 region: CASSIDRGSHQPQHF. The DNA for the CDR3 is TGTGCCAGTAGTATCGACAGGGGATCGCATCAGCCCCAGCATTTT.

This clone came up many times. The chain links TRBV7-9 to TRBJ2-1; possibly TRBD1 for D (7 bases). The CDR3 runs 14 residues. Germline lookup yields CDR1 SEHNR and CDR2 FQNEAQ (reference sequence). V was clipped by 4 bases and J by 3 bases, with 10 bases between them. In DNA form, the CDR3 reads TGTGCCAGCAGCTGGCAGGGGGGCTACAATGAGCAGTTCTTC. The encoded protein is CASSWQGGYNEQFF.

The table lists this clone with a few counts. CDR3 DNA sequence: TGTGCCAGCAGCTTTTTGGCAACTGAAAATCAGCCCCAGCATTTT. Translating it yields CASSFLATENQPQHF. This chain links TRBV7-2 with TRBJ1-5; D gene uncertain. Germline CDR1 is SGHTA and CDR2 is FQGNSA. Trimming cost V 3 bases and J 4 bases, with 13 bases left between them. The CDR3 loop spans 15 amino acids.

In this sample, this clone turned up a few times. CDR3 nucleotides: TGTGCCAGCAGACCCCGGACAGCGGGCTCCTACAATGAGCAGTTCTTC. This sequence encodes CASRPRTAGSYNEQFF. The chain combines TRBV5-4 with TRBJ2-1, with D possibly called TRBD1 or TRBD2 (6 bases each). V lost 5 bases and J lost 0, with 15 bases in between. This CDR3 has 16 amino acids. Germline V CDR1 and CDR2: SGHNT, YYREEE (reference sequence). Combining the CDR3 with reference TRBV5-4 and TRBJ2-1 gives the whole variable domain ETGVTQSPTHLIKTRGQQVTLRCSSQSGHNTVSWYQQALGQGPQFIFQYYREEENGRGNFPPRFSGLQFPNYSSELNVNALELDDSALYLCASRPRTAGSYNEQFFGPGTRLTVL.

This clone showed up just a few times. In DNA, the CDR3 is TGTGCCAGTAGGCCAGGGCTCTCTGGGGCCAACGTCCTGACTTTC. This encodes CASRPGLSGANVLTF. The chain links TRBV19 to TRBJ2-6, with D tentatively TRBD1 (5 bases). From germline, CDR1 is LNHDA and CDR2 SQIVND (reference sequence). V dropped 6 bases and J dropped 0 bases, with 9 bases sitting between them. The CDR3 is 15 residues long.

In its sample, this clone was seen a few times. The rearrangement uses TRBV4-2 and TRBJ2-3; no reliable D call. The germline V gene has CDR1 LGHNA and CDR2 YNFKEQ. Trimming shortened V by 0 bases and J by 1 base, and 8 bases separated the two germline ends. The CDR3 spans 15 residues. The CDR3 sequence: CASSQDPQGTDTQYF. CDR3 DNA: TGTGCCAGCAGCCAAGATCCTCAGGGCACAGATACGCAGTATTTT.